Each of the 27 T cell receptor beta chains below was sequenced from the same sample in a study of T-cell memory formation after mild COVID-19. In TCRdb, the 5' RACE reads were re-called with MiXCR into one record per CDR3 protein. The sample includes hundreds of thousands of distinct CDR3 sequences, around 15% of them seen just once. Source material: PBMCs or a T cell subset sorted from them (not recorded which). These receptors were obtained from a man between 18 and 29 years old who had mild COVID-19 (a few samples of this study predate the infection). Cell type and time point are not known.

This clonotype was seen many times. The chain carries TRBV7-3 and TRBJ2-7, with 9 positions matching TRBD1. V lost 5 bases, J lost 2 bases, and 7 bases stayed unmatched. Germline CDR1 SGHTA, CDR2 FQGTGA. This CDR3 spans 15 amino acids. The CDR3: CASSPPDRGPYEQYF. The CDR3 DNA is TGTGCCAGCAGCCCCCCGGACAGGGGACCCTACGAGCAGTACTTC. Looking up the rest from reference TRBV7-3 and TRBJ2-7 gives the full variable domain: GAGVSQTPSNKVTEKGKYVELRCDPISGHTALYWYRQSLGQGPEFLIYFQGTGAADDSGLPNDRFFAVRPEGSVSTLKIQRTERGDSAVYLCASSPPDRGPYEQYFGPGTRLTVT.

This clonotype was seen a few times. The chain carries TRBV6-5 and TRBJ1-5, with D possibly matching TRBD1 (6 bases). The germline CDR1 and CDR2 sequences are MNHEY and SVGAGI. This CDR3 region has 14 residues. Trimming removed 0 bases from V and 7 bases from J, with 10 bases in between. The chain's CDR3 is CASSYSGAGQPQHF. CDR3 nucleotides: TGTGCCAGCAGTTACTCGGGGGCTGGACAGCCCCAGCATTTT.

V usage is TRBV2 and J usage is TRBJ2-2; no firm D call. This CDR3 is 12 amino acids long. Trimming left V 5 bases short and J 6 bases short, with 7 bases between. CDR1 and CDR2 (germline): SNHLY, FYNNEI. The CDR3 sequence is CASSPAAGELFF. CDR3 in DNA: TGTGCCAGCAGTCCAGCTGCCGGGGAGCTGTTTTTT.

The chain is built from TRBV28 and TRBJ2-2, with TRBD2 as a possible D gene (7 bases). Germline V gives CDR1 MDHEN, CDR2 SYDVKM. The germline V and J ends were trimmed by 6 bases and 4 bases, with 12 bases remaining between them. The CDR3 spans 14 residues. The CDR3 nucleotides read TGTGCCAGCAGCGGGGGGCTACGCACCGGGGAGCTGTTTTTT. This gives the protein CASSGGLRTGELFF.

The chain joins TRBV5-5 to TRBJ2-7; D remains ambiguous. V was clipped by 0 bases and J by 0 bases, with 7 bases between them. Germline CDR1 reads SGHKS; CDR2 reads YYEKEE (reference sequence). The CDR3 covers 14 residues. CDR3 in DNA: TGTGCCAGCAGCTTGGAGGAGAGCTCCTACGAGCAGTACGTC. It translates to CASSLEESSYEQYV.

The rearrangement joins TRBV19 to TRBJ2-5; D remains ambiguous. The CDR3 is 13 residues long. V lost 4 bases and J lost 7, with 13 bases in between. Germline CDR1 LNHDA, CDR2 SQIVND (reference sequence). This chain's CDR3 is CASSKGPTGTQYF. CDR3 nucleotides: TGTGCCAGTAGTAAAGGACCCACCGGGACCCAGTACTTC. Supplemented by reference TRBV19 and TRBJ2-5, the full variable domain reads DGGITQSPKYLFRKEGQNVTLSCEQNLNHDAMYWYRQDPGQGLRLIYYSQIVNDFQKGDIAEGYSVSREKKESFPLTVTSAQKNPTAFYLCASSKGPTGTQYFGPGTRLLVL.

This clonotype came up a few times. The J gene is TRBJ2-3, the V gene TRBV10-3; a possible D gene is TRBD2 (7 bases). The CDR3 extends over 16 amino acids. V was cut by 3 bases and J by 2 bases, with 15 bases left in between. Germline V CDR1 and CDR2: ENHRY, SYGVKD. The CDR3 loop is CAISDQRGAVTDTQYF. CDR3 DNA: TGTGCCATCAGTGACCAACGGGGGGCGGTCACAGATACGCAGTATTTT.

V is TRBV3-1 and J is TRBJ1-2; 7 bases map to TRBD1. Unmatched junction bases numbered 9, after V lost 6 bases and J lost 8 bases. CDR3 size: 13 residues. The germline CDR1 and CDR2 sequences are LGHDT and YNNKEL (reference sequence). CDR3 region: CASSQNRGGGYTF. DNA of the CDR3: TGTGCCAGCAGTCAAAACAGGGGAGGCGGCTACACCTTC.

For this clonotype: Likely a read error: the CDR3 ends without its conserved phenylalanine or tryptophan. This rearrangement joins TRBV7-2 to TRBJ1-2, with a tentative D call TRBD1 (6 bases). V was shortened by 4 bases and J by 7 bases, with 13 bases between the two germline ends. The germline V gene encodes CDR1 SGHTA and CDR2 FQGNSA. CDR3 length equals 13 residues. Written as DNA, the CDR3 is TGTGCCAGCAGCTCACAGGGAGAGGGTGGCTACACCTTA. Its protein product is CASSSQGEGGYTL.

V is TRBV5-6 and J is TRBJ2-5, with 9 positions matching TRBD1. Per germline, CDR1 SGHDT and CDR2 YYEEEE. This CDR3 is 15 amino acids long. Trimming removed 4 bases from V and 7 bases from J; junction bases left unmatched: 11. The CDR3 sequence: CASSAGDREAPTQYF. The CDR3 DNA sequence: TGTGCCAGCAGCGCGGGGGACAGGGAGGCTCCGACCCAGTACTTC.

This clonotype was picked up many times. V usage is TRBV20-1 and J usage is TRBJ2-5, with D tentatively TRBD1 or TRBD2 (6 bases each). Germline values: CDR1 DFQATT, CDR2 SNEGSKA (reference sequence). The CDR3 totals 15 residues. Deletions cut 3 bases from V and 2 bases from J, with 16 bases between. CDR3 nucleotides: TGCAGTGCTAGCTCTGTAAGAGGGGGGCAAGAGACCCAGTACTTC. This translates into CSASSVRGGQETQYF.

This clonotype appeared many times. The chain recombines TRBV29-1 with TRBJ2-1, with unresolved D. With 4 bases removed from V and 0 bases from J, the gap between germline ends came to 7 bases. CDR3 length equals 13 residues. From germline, CDR1 is SQVTM and CDR2 ANQGSEA. The CDR3 loop reads CSVAPSSYNEQFF. CDR3 coding DNA: TGCAGCGTTGCCCCAAGCTCCTACAATGAGCAGTTCTTC.

The chain links TRBV7-9 to TRBJ2-1, with D perhaps matching TRBD1 (5 bases). The ends were cut back, 4 bases at V and 9 bases at J, with 13 bases in the middle. Germline V gene data show CDR1 as SEHNR and CDR2 as FQNEAQ (reference sequence). The CDR3 loop spans 13 amino acids. This CDR3 reads CASSSTAGSEQFF. CDR3 bases: TGTGCCAGCAGCTCTACGGCAGGGTCTGAGCAGTTCTTC.

The table lists this clonotype with many counts. The J gene is TRBJ2-7, the V gene TRBV12-3 or TRBV12-4; D might be TRBD1 (6 bases). The CDR3 is 12 amino acids. Deletions cut 3 bases from V and 3 bases from J, with 6 bases between. Here the CDR3 reads CASSLTGYEQYF. CDR3 DNA sequence: TGTGCCAGCAGTTTGACAGGCTACGAGCAGTACTTC.

The rearrangement joins TRBV18 to TRBJ1-5; D not certain. This CDR3 spans 12 amino acids. Trimming took off 4 bases at V and 8 bases at J, with 9 bases between the two ends. The germline CDR1 and CDR2 sequences are KGHSH and LQKENI. CDR3 DNA: TGTGCCAGCTCACGAGCGTCAGAGCCCCAGCATTTT. Translation: CASSRASEPQHF.

The chain has TRBV20-1 and TRBJ2-3, with 9 bases identical to TRBD2. CDR1 is DFQATT, CDR2 SNEGSKA, per germline (reference sequence). V shed 6 bases and J 2 bases; nucleotides not matched to a gene: 9. The length of the CDR3 is 15 residues. The CDR3 loop reads CSAAVAGEPTDTQYF. The DNA for the CDR3 is TGCAGTGCAGCGGTAGCGGGGGAACCCACAGATACGCAGTATTTT.

V usage is TRBV5-1 and J usage is TRBJ2-3, with a tentative D call TRBD2 (6 bases). The CDR3 loop spans 18 amino acids. The V gene's germline CDR1 is SGHRS and CDR2 YFSETQ. V lost 1 base to trimming and J lost 2 bases, with 20 bases between them. The CDR3 DNA sequence: TGCGCCAGCAGCTTGAAGCGCGCCGGGACTGATTACACAGATACGCAGTATTTT. Its translation is CASSLKRAGTDYTDTQYF.

This chain connects TRBV7-8 to TRBJ2-7; 9 nucleotides align to TRBD2. CDR1 SGHVS and CDR2 FQNEAQ come from the germline V gene. The CDR3 consists of 15 residues. With V trimmed by 0 bases and J by 6 bases, 6 bases remained unmatched. CDR3 amino acids: CASSLAAGGPREQYV. Here the CDR3 DNA reads TGTGCCAGCAGCTTAGCTGCGGGGGGGCCCCGCGAGCAGTACGTC.

This rearrangement joins TRBV5-8 to TRBJ1-5; TRBD1 matches at 7 bases. Germline trimming cut 3 bases from V and 7 bases from J; bases unmatched to any gene: 13. Germline-derived CDR1 and CDR2 are SGHTS and YDEGEE. The CDR3 spans 16 residues. CDR3 loop: CASSSLRQGWDQPQHF. CDR3 sequence (DNA): TGTGCCAGCAGCTCCCTTCGACAGGGCTGGGACCAGCCCCAGCATTTT.

This clonotype was seen more than once but under ten times. The chain is built from TRBV7-9 and TRBJ2-1; D is unclear. V was trimmed by 8 bases and J by 6 bases, leaving 11 bases between them. There are 12 residues in the CDR3. Germline assignment: CDR1 SEHNR and CDR2 FQNEAQ (reference sequence). CDR3 in amino acids: CASLPGVNEQFF. The CDR3 nucleotides read TGTGCCAGCCTGCCTGGGGTCAATGAGCAGTTCTTC. Based on the CDR3 plus reference TRBV7-9 and TRBJ2-1, the full variable domain is DTGVSQNPRHKITKRGQNVTFRCDPISEHNRLYWYRQTLGQGPEFLTYFQNEAQLEKSRLLSDRFSAERPKGSFSTLEIQRTEQGDSAMYLCASLPGVNEQFFGPGTRLTVL.

This clonotype was counted between two and nine times. V and J are TRBV4-2 and TRBJ2-7; 7 bases line up with TRBD2. After removal of 3 bases from V and 5 bases from J, the junction contained 4 bases not matched to a gene. The CDR3 covers 13 residues. CDR1 and CDR2 from the germline V gene are LGHNA and YNFKEQ. The CDR3 reads CASSQLGGNEQYF. The CDR3 nucleotides are TGTGCCAGCAGCCAGCTCGGGGGGAACGAGCAGTACTTC.

The V gene is TRBV7-2, the J gene TRBJ1-1; D is uncertain. V gave up 5 bases and J gave up 3 bases, with 10 bases separating them. This CDR3 is 13 amino acids long. Germline assignment: CDR1 SGHTA and CDR2 FQGNSA. The CDR3 is CASSRGWDTEAFF. The CDR3 bases are TGTGCCAGCAGCCGGGGATGGGACACTGAAGCTTTCTTT.

This clonotype was seen more than once but under ten times. With a much larger clone just one base away, this may be a read error. The chain uses TRBV20-1 and TRBJ2-5; 8 nucleotides agree with TRBD2. Germline assignment: CDR1 DFQATT and CDR2 SNEGSKA (reference sequence). The CDR3 consists of 14 residues. CDR3 residues: CRAPRGARQETQYF. The CDR3 bases are TGCAGGGCTCCGCGGGGGGCCAGGCAAGAGACCCAGTACTTC.

This clonotype has just a few counts. This sequence joins TRBV4-1 and TRBJ2-2; 7 nucleotides line up with TRBD2. The CDR3 covers 15 residues. Germline V lookup: CDR1 MGHRA, CDR2 YSYEKL. V dropped 3 bases and J dropped 1; count of bases not matched to a gene: 2. The CDR3 is CASSQGGMNTGELFF. The DNA for the CDR3 is TGCGCCAGCAGCCAGGGGGGGATGAACACCGGGGAGCTGTTTTTT.

This clonotype showed up just a few times. The rearrangement joins TRBV18 to TRBJ2-5; 8 bases agree with TRBD2. V lost 4 bases to trimming and J lost 0 bases; unmatched junction nucleotides: 7. The CDR3 is 16 residues long. The V gene's germline CDR1 is KGHSH and CDR2 LQKENI. The CDR3 sequence: CASSLQRGRDQETQYF. DNA for the CDR3: TGTGCCAGCTCACTTCAGCGGGGGAGGGACCAAGAGACCCAGTACTTC.

The chain employs TRBV4-3 and TRBJ2-2, with a tentative D call TRBD1 (5 bases). From germline, CDR1 is LGHNA and CDR2 YSLEER. V lost 6 bases and J lost 2, with 7 bases in between. This CDR3 comprises 13 residues. CDR3 DNA sequence: TGCGCCAGCAGGTGGGGCAACACCGGGGAGCTGTTTTTT. Protein product: CASRWGNTGELFF.

V gene TRBV5-6 combines with J gene TRBJ2-3, with 8 bases identical to TRBD2. Germline V lookup: CDR1 SGHDT, CDR2 YYEEEE. V lost 0 bases to trimming and J lost 3 bases; unmatched junction nucleotides: 6. The CDR3 length is 16 residues. This CDR3 is CASSLVTGGQTDTQYF. The CDR3 DNA reads as TGTGCCAGCAGCTTGGTAACGGGGGGGCAGACAGATACGCAGTATTTT.